A selection of T cell receptor beta chains follows, all from one sample in a study of CD8+CD57+ T cells in acquired aplastic anemia. TCRdb fed the reads into MiXCR, producing one record per CDR3 protein. The sample lists 80,000 to 100,000 distinct CDR3 sequences, about 66% occurring once. The sample comprised sorted CD4+, CD8+, or CD8+CD57+ T cells (not recorded which) from PBMCs. The origin of the receptors is a human donor with aplastic anemia. The CDR3 runs from the conserved cysteine through the conserved F or W. Fields, in order: CDR3 protein, CDR3 DNA, V gene, D gene, clone size, J gene, CDR3 length. A D gene is named only where the DNA matches it firmly. The size field is filled for only some rows; it gives once, few, many or a size class.

CSGVGPTDTQYF | TGCAGTGGAGTGGGGCCCACAGATACGCAGTATTTT | TRBV20-1 | - | - | TRBJ2-3 | 12
CATSDFRREGGNQPQHF | TGTGCCACCAGTGATTTTCGAAGGGAGGGCGGCAATCAGCCCCAGCATTTT | TRBV24-1 | - | - | TRBJ1-5 | 17
CASSSRAPGYTF | TGTGCCAGTAGCAGCAGAGCGCCCGGCTACACCTTC | TRBV7-3 | - | - | TRBJ1-2 | 12
CASRNSGNTIYF | TGTGCCAGCAGGAACTCTGGAAACACCATATATTTT | TRBV2 | - | many | TRBJ1-3 | 12
CAISLDSSRAEQYF | TGTGCCATCAGTCTAGACAGTTCTCGGGCCGAGCAGTACTTC | TRBV10-3 | - | few | TRBJ2-7 | 14
CASRGSSRTDTQYF | TGTGCCAGCAGGGGGTCCTCCCGCACAGATACGCAGTATTTT | TRBV2 | - | few | TRBJ2-3 | 14
CASTTTSGSRNTQYF | TGTGCCAGTACCACGACTAGCGGGAGCAGAAATACGCAGTATTTT | TRBV19 | TRBD2 | once | TRBJ2-3 | 15
CASSEEYRVSNQPQHF | TGTGCCAGCAGCGAGGAGTACAGGGTTAGCAATCAGCCCCAGCATTTT | TRBV5-5 | - | - | TRBJ1-5 | 16
CASSPLGGSNEKLFF | TGTGCCAGCAGTCCACTGGGAGGGTCTAATGAAAAACTGTTTTTT | TRBV9 | - | - | TRBJ1-4 | 15
CASSVELLNTEAFF | TGTGCCAGCAGTGTTGAACTTCTGAACACTGAAGCTTTCTTT | TRBV2 | - | - | TRBJ1-1 | 14
CSAEFSDTQYF | TGCAGTGCTGAATTCTCAGATACGCAGTATTTT | TRBV20-1 | - | - | TRBJ2-3 | 11
CASSSITDTQYF | TGTGCCAGCAGTTCAATCACAGATACGCAGTATTTT | TRBV27 | - | many | TRBJ2-3 | 12
CAIGDRWDQPQHF | TGTGCCATCGGGGACAGGTGGGATCAGCCCCAGCATTTT | TRBV10-3 | TRBD1 | few | TRBJ1-5 | 13
CASSESTSGYEQYF | TGCGCCAGCAGTGAGTCGACTAGCGGCTACGAGCAGTACTTC | TRBV10-1 | TRBD2 | few | TRBJ2-7 | 14
CSVKSAGNSPLHF | TGCAGCGTTAAGTCGGCGGGAAATTCACCCCTCCACTTT | TRBV29-1 | - | - | TRBJ1-6 | 13
CASSLDQFGRLSTDTQYF | TGTGCCAGCAGCCTCGACCAGTTCGGGCGCCTGAGCACAGATACGCAGTATTTT | TRBV6-1 | - | - | TRBJ2-3 | 18
CASSFLQSGGNEQYF | TGTGCCAGCAGCTTCCTCCAGAGCGGGGGAAACGAGCAGTACTTC | TRBV7-2 | TRBD2 | - | TRBJ2-7 | 15
CANLDLKDYEQYF | TGTGCCAACTTGGACTTGAAAGACTACGAGCAGTACTTC | TRBV7-3 | - | - | TRBJ2-7 | 13
CASSLSLNGPYEQYF | TGTGCCAGCAGCTTATCCCTCAACGGACCCTACGAGCAGTACTTC | TRBV5-4 | - | - | TRBJ2-7 | 15
CASSLDPGGEYEQYF | TGTGCCAGCAGCTTGGACCCCGGGGGGGAGTATGAGCAGTACTTC | TRBV7-6 | TRBD2 | - | TRBJ2-7 | 15